These 22 T cell receptor beta chains came from one sample sequenced in a study of blood T cell repertoires in COVID-19. Measured with immunoSEQ multiplex PCR; TCRdb has only the in-frame clones, and not every one. The sample holds 300,000 to 400,000 clones, roughly 86% seen once. The sequencing input was peripheral blood. Source of these receptors: a human donor in a cohort sampled during active COVID-19.

Note on this clone: Within the sample, other DNA sequences also encode this same CDR3. The genes are TRBV7-2 and TRBJ2-7; a weak D match, TRBD1 (5 bases). V lost 1 base and J 2 bases, leaving 9 bases between the germline ends. Per germline, CDR1 SGHTA and CDR2 FQGNSA. There are 14 residues in the CDR3. The CDR3 nucleotides are TGTGCCAGCAGCTTAGGCGGACAAGCCTACGAGCAGTACTTC. Its protein is CASSLGGQAYEQYF.

The chain links TRBV5-1 to TRBJ1-1; TRBD1 matches 10 bases. The CDR3 sequence is 16 residues long. Trimming cost V 2 bases and J 5 bases; bases outside gene matches: 9. Germline-derived CDR1 and CDR2 are SGHRS and YFSETQ. The CDR3 region is CASSFSIPGQGTEAFF. The CDR3 region has the DNA TGCGCCAGCAGCTTTTCAATTCCGGGACAGGGGACTGAAGCTTTCTTT. The entire variable domain, with the rest obtained from reference TRBV5-1 and TRBJ1-1, is as follows: KAGVTQTPRYLIKTRGQQVTLSCSPISGHRSVSWYQQTPGQGLQFLFEYFSETQRNKGNFPGRFSGRQFSNSRSEMNVSTLELGDSALYLCASSFSIPGQGTEAFFGQGTRLTVV.

The chain recombines TRBV2 with TRBJ2-2; perhaps TRBD1 as D (6 bases). Germline assignment: CDR1 SNHLY and CDR2 FYNNEI. V lost 3 bases, J lost 4 bases, and 9 bases lay in between. The CDR3 totals 14 residues. The CDR3 sequence is CASSELGATGELFF. The CDR3 DNA is TGTGCCAGCAGTGAGTTGGGGGCCACCGGGGAGCTGTTTTTT.

The chain combines TRBV19 with TRBJ2-4, with D perhaps matching TRBD1 (5 bases). Germline CDR1 reads LNHDA; CDR2 reads SQIVND (reference sequence). The CDR3 contains 14 residues. Trimming removed 2 bases from V and 5 bases from J, with 10 bases in between. CDR3 nucleotides: TGTGCCAGTAGTATAAGGGGCAGGGAAAACATTCAGTACTTC. Encoded protein: CASSIRGRENIQYF.

The gene calls are TRBV15 and TRBJ2-3; 7 bases line up with TRBD1. The CDR3 is 16 residues long. J lost 2 bases, V lost 3 bases, and 8 bases had no gene match. Germline CDR1 and CDR2: LNHNV and YYDKDF (reference sequence). This CDR3 reads CATSSPRDSHTDTQYF. The CDR3 DNA is TGTGCCACCAGCAGCCCTCGGGACAGTCACACAGATACGCAGTATTTT. Variable domain in full (rest from reference TRBV15 and TRBJ2-3): DAMVIQNPRYQVTQFGKPVTLSCSQTLNHNVMYWYQQKSSQAPKLLFHYYDKDFNNEADTPDNFQSRRPNTSFCFLDIRSPGLGDTAMYLCATSSPRDSHTDTQYFGPGTRLTVL.

This chain links TRBV20-1 with TRBJ2-7, with D unresolved. Per germline, CDR1 DFQATT and CDR2 SNEGSKA (reference sequence). This CDR3 is 11 amino acids long. Deletions cut 1 base from V and 3 bases from J, with 4 bases between. DNA for the CDR3: TGCAGTGCTAGAGCCCACTACGAGCAGTACTTC. As protein: CSARAHYEQYF.

This clone was found a few times. V and J are TRBV6-5 and TRBJ1-4; D might be TRBD1 (5 bases). V was shortened by 4 bases and J by 7 bases, with 16 bases between the two germline ends. Germline CDR1 reads MNHEY; CDR2 reads SVGAGI. CDR3 length: 15 residues. CDR3 residues: CASSFSGWEGEKLFF. Here the CDR3 DNA reads TGTGCCAGCAGTTTCTCAGGGTGGGAGGGTGAAAAACTGTTTTTT.

The sample holds one count of this clone. The chain links TRBV9 to TRBJ2-1, with D tentatively TRBD2 (6 bases). Germline V CDR1 and CDR2: SGDLS, YYNGEE. This CDR3 has 14 residues. Deletions cut 2 bases from V and 5 bases from J, with 11 bases between. The CDR3 loop reads CASSVPGLNNEQFF. CDR3 bases: TGTGCCAGCAGCGTTCCGGGACTCAACAATGAGCAGTTCTTC. Full variable domain (remainder filled in from reference TRBV9 and TRBJ2-1): DSGVTQTPKHLITATGQRVTLRCSPRSGDLSVYWYQQSLDQGLQFLIQYYNGEERAKGNILERFSAQQFPDLHSELNLSSLELGDSALYFCASSVPGLNNEQFFGPGTRLTVL.

The CDR3 sequence: CASSLRQGYTEAFF. The CDR3 region has the DNA TGTGCCAGTAGTTTACGACAGGGCTACACTGAAGCTTTCTTT. The chain employs TRBV19 and TRBJ1-1; 7 bases are a match to TRBD1. The CDR3 consists of 14 residues. J gave up 3 bases and V 5 bases, and 6 bases lay outside the gene matches. Per the germline V gene, CDR1 is LNHDA and CDR2 is SQIVND (reference sequence).

The rearrangement links TRBV30 to TRBJ1-6, with no clear D. The germline CDR1 and CDR2 sequences are GTSNPN and SVGIG (reference sequence). The CDR3 extends over 13 amino acids. V lost 4 bases, J lost 8 bases, and 12 bases lay in between. The chain's CDR3 is CAWTLYRDSPLHF. The CDR3 coding sequence is TGTGCCTGGACCCTTTACAGAGATTCACCCCTCCACTTT. Full variable domain (outside the CDR3, taken from reference TRBV30 and TRBJ1-6): SQTIHQWPATLVQPVGSPLSLECTVEGTSNPNLYWYRQAAGRGLQLLFYSVGIGQISSEVPQNLSASRPQDRQFILSSKKLLLSDSGFYLCAWTLYRDSPLHFGNGTRLTVT.

This rearrangement joins TRBV1 to TRBJ1-5; whether TRBD1, the table's D call, matches the DNA was not checked. TRBV1 is a pseudogene locus. This CDR3 region has 15 residues. The CDR3 bases are TGCACCAGCAGCCTTGGGACAGGGATCAATCAGCCCCAGCATTTT. It is translated as CTSSLGTGINQPQHF.

V and J are TRBV2 and TRBJ2-7, with 7 bases matching TRBD1. The germline V gene encodes CDR1 SNHLY and CDR2 FYNNEI. J was trimmed by 3 bases and V by 5 bases; bases with no gene match: 7. CDR3 length: 14 amino acids. CDR3 residues: CASSKLGQLYEQYF. CDR3 nucleotide sequence: TGTGCCAGCAGTAAATTGGGACAGCTCTACGAGCAGTACTTC.

This clone was picked up one time. The chain recombines TRBV25-1 with TRBJ2-2; possibly TRBD1 for D (5 bases). V was clipped by 2 bases and J by 7 bases, with 5 bases between them. In germline, CDR1 is MGHDK, CDR2 SYGVNS. The CDR3 is made up of 12 amino acids. The CDR3 protein is CASSEQGGELFF. The CDR3 nucleotides are TGTGCCAGCAGTGAACAGGGCGGGGAGCTGTTTTTT.

The gene calls are TRBV19 and TRBJ1-6; D gene ambiguous. Germline CDR1 LNHDA, CDR2 SQIVND (reference sequence). V dropped 6 bases and J dropped 8 bases, with 14 bases sitting between them. This CDR3 is built from 14 residues. CDR3 DNA: TGTGCCAGTAGCTCATTAACGCCGGATTCACCCCTCCACTTT. Protein product: CASSSLTPDSPLHF.

The genes are TRBV27 and TRBJ2-3; 9 bases line up with TRBD1. Germline V gives CDR1 MNHEY, CDR2 SMNVEV (reference sequence). The CDR3 is 16 residues long. Trimming at V came to 7 bases and at J to 2 bases, leaving 10 bases not matched to a gene. The CDR3 DNA is TGTGCCAGCACATCGTTCCGGACAGGGGACACAGATACGCAGTATTTT. Protein sequence: CASTSFRTGDTDTQYF.

The chain employs TRBV9 and TRBJ2-5, with 9 positions matching TRBD2. CDR3 length: 15 residues. V shed 0 bases and J 5 bases; nucleotides not matched to a gene: 5. From germline, CDR1 is SGDLS and CDR2 YYNGEE. This CDR3 reads CASSVGLAGSETQYF. CDR3 DNA: TGTGCCAGCAGCGTAGGTCTAGCGGGATCTGAGACCCAGTACTTC.

The CDR3 DNA is TGTGCCAGCAGGCTTTTCGGGGGTAGCACAGATACGCAGTATTTT. It encodes CASRLFGGSTDTQYF. The chain carries TRBV4-2 and TRBJ2-3, with D tentatively TRBD2 (6 bases). Trimming pared 6 bases from V and 0 bases from J, leaving 13 bases between. Per the germline V gene, CDR1 is LGHNA and CDR2 is YNFKEQ. The CDR3 contains 15 residues.

The J gene is TRBJ2-2, the V gene TRBV11-3; D gene ambiguous. V was pared by 4 bases and J by 3 bases, with 6 bases between. Germline V gene sequence: CDR1 SGHNT, CDR2 YENEEA. This CDR3 is built from 13 residues. CDR3 nucleotides: TGTGCCAGCAGCTCAATAGACACCGGGGAGCTGTTTTTT. Translated: CASSSIDTGELFF.

This chain joins TRBV19 and TRBJ2-1; tentative D call: TRBD1 (7 bases). The CDR3 is made up of 14 amino acids. V shed 2 bases and J shed 6 bases, with 11 bases lying between them. Germline CDR1 and CDR2: LNHDA and SQIVND (reference sequence). The CDR3 here is CASSIQGGINEQFF. For the CDR3, the DNA is TGTGCCAGTAGTATACAGGGGGGCATCAATGAGCAGTTCTTC.

The V gene is TRBV7-6, the J gene TRBJ1-2; 7 bases agree with TRBD1. Germline CDR1 is SGHVS and CDR2 is FNYEAQ. The CDR3 spans 15 residues. After removal of 0 bases from V and 5 bases from J, the junction contained 6 bases not matched to a gene. The CDR3 loop reads CASSLAVGQAYGYTF. The CDR3 DNA sequence: TGTGCCAGCAGCTTAGCGGTCGGACAGGCTTATGGCTACACCTTC.

The chain carries TRBV9 and TRBJ2-1, with 9 bases lining up with TRBD1. The germline gives CDR1 SGDLS, CDR2 YYNGEE. This CDR3 is built from 15 residues. Losses at the gene ends were 4 bases for V and 7 bases for J; bases not matched to a gene: 9. The CDR3 DNA reads TGTGCCAGCAGCCCCACACAGGGGGCTGCTAATGAGCAGTTCTTC. Its protein is CASSPTQGAANEQFF. Based on the CDR3 plus reference TRBV9 and TRBJ2-1, the full variable domain is DSGVTQTPKHLITATGQRVTLRCSPRSGDLSVYWYQQSLDQGLQFLIQYYNGEERAKGNILERFSAQQFPDLHSELNLSSLELGDSALYFCASSPTQGAANEQFFGPGTRLTVL.

The sample holds a few counts of this clone. The chain couples TRBV6-4 to TRBJ1-5; unclear D gene. Trimming shortened V by 7 bases and J by 4 bases, and 8 bases separated the two germline ends. CDR3 length: 12 amino acids. Germline CDR1 MRHNA, CDR2 SNTAGT. The CDR3 here is CASIEGNQPQHF. The CDR3 DNA reads TGTGCCAGCATAGAGGGAAATCAGCCCCAGCATTTT.